This T cell receptor beta chain was observed in a study of cytomegalovirus exposure and HLA in healthy donors. PCR employed 60 Vbeta and 13 Jbeta primers. Generated by immunoSEQ multiplex PCR, the TCRdb table keeps only in-frame clones and is missing some. This table has about 110,000 clones, 75% to 90% appearing once. Overall study findings and caveats: By a later analysis, the bulk of CMV-associated TCR beta chains appeared HLA-restricted. The classifier reportedly diagnosed cytomegalovirus status with high sensitivity and specificity. Common viral pathogens seemed to be connected with several of the most significant clusters, according to a later analysis. In vitro assays verified that three CMV-associated chains recognized CMV antigens specifically.

This clone was detected a few times. Its cognate antigen is unknown. V dropped 3 bases and J dropped 3 bases, with 12 bases sitting between them. This CDR3 is 14 amino acids long. Germline V gene lookup returns CDR1 KGHSH and CDR2 LQKENI. The sequenced sample consisted of PBMCs. J is TRBJ2-7 and V is TRBV18, with D tentatively TRBD1 (5 bases). This clonotype was obtained from a man in his forties in good health and CMV-seronegative. The CDR3 nucleotides are TGTGCCAGCTCACCTCGTACAGGAAACTACGAGCAGTACTTC. Its protein is CASSPRTGNYEQYF.